This TCR beta chain was captured by sequencing in a study of early T cells in non-severe SARS-CoV-2 infection. At the level of the study: Alpha and beta chains were unpaired, from unsorted whole-blood bulk RNA. The study, taken as a whole, reports: VDJdb matching skewed toward anti-spike CD8 responses, missing private and CD4 specificities.

Individual cDNA molecules received unique molecular identifiers. TCRdb ran MiXCR on the 5' RACE reads and lists one entry per CDR3 protein. The table records roughly 60,000 distinct CDR3 sequences, approximately 10% of them present only once. Points on this clonotype: Its target is unknown.

This sequence was found in an adult who was a healthcare worker with PCR-confirmed SARS-CoV-2 infection or an uninfected control (not recorded which). The sample was whole blood, taken at baseline.

CDR3 in DNA: TGCGCCAGCAAAGGGACGAACTATGGCTACACCTTC. This gives the protein CASKGTNYGYTF. The chain employs TRBV5-1 and TRBJ1-2, with D maybe TRBD1 (5 bases). The germline CDR1 and CDR2 sequences are SGHRS and YFSETQ. V was clipped by 6 bases and J by 2 bases, with 8 bases between them. The CDR3 runs to 12 residues.